A single sample gave rise to the 11 T cell receptor beta chains below, sequenced in a study of T cell responses to AZD1222 COVID-19 vaccine. The repertoire was sequenced with immunoSEQ multiplex PCR; TCRdb's copy has only in-frame clones and lacks some. The repertoire holds approximately 130,000 clones, with 75% to 90% as singletons. This material consisted of peripheral blood, taken on day 0 of MenACWY control vaccination. These receptors were obtained from an adult in good health.

There are a few counts of this clone. The rearrangement links TRBV28 to TRBJ2-1; 16 bases fit TRBD2. The CDR3 spans 21 residues. Germline V gives CDR1 MDHEN, CDR2 SYDVKM. Trimming cost V 4 bases and J 2 bases; bases outside gene matches: 14. CDR3: CASSSVISPGLAGGPYNEQFF. CDR3 coding DNA: TGTGCCAGCAGTTCGGTAATATCACCGGGACTAGCGGGAGGGCCCTACAATGAGCAGTTCTTC.

The rearrangement links TRBV7-2 to TRBJ1-3, with a possible D match to TRBD1 (6 bases). CDR3 length equals 17 residues. Trimming removed 1 base from V and 1 base from J, with 14 bases in between. Germline V gene data show CDR1 as SGHTA and CDR2 as FQGNSA. CDR3 nucleotides: TGTGCCAGCAGCTTAGGGGGGGGGCAAATATCTGGAAACACCATATATTTT. Protein sequence: CASSLGGGQISGNTIYF.

The chain links TRBV14 to TRBJ2-7; TRBD2 matches 11 bases. Germline V gives CDR1 SGHDN, CDR2 FVKESK. The J segment lost 0 bases and the V segment lost 3 bases, leaving 1 base of the junction unmatched. The CDR3 contains 15 residues. The DNA of the CDR3 is TGTGCCAGCAGCCATACTAGCGGGAGCTCCTACGAGCAGTACTTC. Protein sequence: CASSHTSGSSYEQYF.

In its sample, this clone was seen once. The chain recombines TRBV6-7 with TRBJ1-5; D possibly corresponds to TRBD1 (6 bases). TRBV6-7 is sorted into the ORF group, with uncertain function. The V end was cut by 9 bases, the J end by 2 bases, with 11 bases between. The CDR3 runs to 13 residues. CDR3 bases: TGTGCCAGGGTGGACAGCTGCAATCAGCCCCAGCATTTT. Protein product: CARVDSCNQPQHF.

This chain joins TRBV7-2 and TRBJ2-5, with D unclear. CDR1 is SGHTA and CDR2 is FQGNSA in the germline V gene. The CDR3 spans 14 residues. V was trimmed by 1 base and J by 1 base, leaving 7 bases between them. CDR3 nucleotides: TGTGCCAGCAGCTTAGATAGAGCCCAAGAGACCCAGTACTTC. Protein sequence: CASSLDRAQETQYF.

The gene calls are TRBV10-3 and TRBJ2-2; D may be TRBD2 (5 bases). This CDR3 is 14 amino acids long. CDR1 and CDR2 from the germline V gene are ENHRY and SYGVKD. V shed 2 bases and J shed 5 bases, with 9 bases lying between them. CDR3 nucleotide sequence: TGTGCCATCAGTGAGGTCGGGGAAACCGGGGAGCTGTTTTTT. It encodes CAISEVGETGELFF.

The sample holds one count of this clone. This rearrangement joins TRBV29-1 to TRBJ2-3; possibly TRBD2 for D (6 bases). Germline lookup yields CDR1 SQVTM and CDR2 ANQGSEA. Trimming took 6 bases from V and 4 from J, leaving 11 bases between them. This CDR3 is built from 12 residues. The CDR3 nucleotides read TGCAGCGTCGGGAGTATCGCAGATACGCAGTATTTT. Translated, it gives CSVGSIADTQYF.

This chain connects TRBV7-8 to TRBJ2-3; the D is unclear. Germline values: CDR1 SGHVS, CDR2 FQNEAQ. The CDR3 length is 14 residues. Trimming cost V 3 bases and J 7 bases, with 14 bases left between them. Written as DNA, the CDR3 is TGTGCCAGCAGCTTTGACAAACTTTCGAATACGCAGTATTTT. This codes for CASSFDKLSNTQYF.

The gene calls are TRBV5-6 and TRBJ1-1; possibly TRBD1 for D (5 bases). There are 15 residues in the CDR3. V lost 4 bases and J 5 bases, leaving 18 bases between the germline ends. The germline V gene encodes CDR1 SGHDT and CDR2 YYEEEE. DNA for the CDR3: TGTGCCAGCAGCATTGGGGGGAGCCGGTTGACTGAAGCTTTCTTT. This codes for CASSIGGSRLTEAFF.

This chain links TRBV7-2 with TRBJ1-2; D not certain. Trimming left V 6 bases short and J 2 bases short, with 13 bases between. Looked up from germline, CDR1 is SGHTA and CDR2 is FQGNSA. There are 14 residues in the CDR3. CDR3 protein: CASSREGPNYGYTF. The CDR3, as DNA: TGTGCCAGCAGTCGTGAGGGCCCCAACTATGGCTACACCTTC. The full variable domain, its missing parts supplied by reference TRBV7-2 and TRBJ1-2, is GAGVSQSPSNKVTEKGKDVELRCDPISGHTALYWYRQSLGQGLEFLIYFQGNSAPDKSGLPSDRFSAERTGGSVSTLTIQRTQQEDSAVYLCASSREGPNYGYTFGSGTRLTVV.

The sample holds one count of this clone. This chain connects TRBV7-9 to TRBJ2-5; D uncertain. This CDR3 comprises 14 residues. V lost 4 bases and J lost 5, with 14 bases in between. Germline V gene lookup returns CDR1 SEHNR and CDR2 FQNEAQ (reference sequence). The DNA of the CDR3 is TGTGCCAGCAGCTGGATCTCGGAGTGGGAGACCCAGTACTTC. Protein product: CASSWISEWETQYF.